Detailed here is one T cell receptor beta chain. Germline V gives CDR1 SGHRS, CDR2 YFSETQ. The CDR3 consists of 16 residues. With the 5' RACE reads reprocessed, TCRdb shows one record per CDR3 protein and no DNA. The sample has about 460,000 distinct CDR3 sequences. The data are from a study of T cells expressing NK-cell markers. Study-wide background: CD3+CD56+NKG2C+, CD3+CD56+NKG2C- and CD3+CD56-NKG2C+ T cells, once sorted, supplied the TCR beta repertoires.

This TCR derives from a woman aged 50 to 60 in good health. The gene calls are TRBV5-1 and TRBJ1-6; checking the TCRdb D call of TRBD1 is not possible without DNA. The sequenced sample was blood T cells: a sorted CD56 or NKG2C T cell subset, CD4+ or CD8+ T cells, or bulk PBMC T cells (not recorded which). The CDR3: CASSLGDDFNNSPLHF.